The present entry profiles one T cell receptor (beta chain) with its context. Its antigen is not identified. Trimming pared 3 bases from V and 7 bases from J, leaving 15 bases between. Germline V CDR1 and CDR2: LGHNA, YSLEER. This CDR3 contains 15 residues. PCR employed 60 Vbeta and 13 Jbeta primers. Under the authors' procedure: Later work found tens of millions of unique TCR beta chains, with 9 million to 13 million shared. This table comes from immunoSEQ multiplex PCR, and its TCRdb copy is limited to in-frame clones, with some not included. The V and J calls and clone size are taken from that table; D and trimming were inferred from the DNA. In the table there are tens of thousands of clones, about four fifths of which are singletons. The data stem from a study of cytomegalovirus exposure and HLA in healthy donors. Study-wide results and caveats: A later analysis associated about 18,000 TCR beta sequences with HLA alleles at a 0.05 false discovery rate. In vitro work confirmed that a few CMV-associated chains recognize CMV antigens. Researchers catalogued 150 or so TCR beta chains as cytomegalovirus-associated.

This chain links TRBV4-3 with TRBJ2-2, with D maybe TRBD2 (6 bases). This TCR came from a woman aged 30 to 39 in good health and CMV-seronegative. Sample: PBMCs. CDR3 coding DNA: TGCGCCAGCAGCCACGGAGGGGTGACTAACGGGGAGCTGTTTTTT. Amino acid sequence: CASSHGGVTNGELFF.